The sequence of this T cell receptor (beta chain) was determined in a study of spatial heterogeneity in lung cancer. TCRdb itself ran the 5' RACE reads through MiXCR, one entry per CDR3 protein. The sample holds approximately 11,000 distinct CDR3 sequences, approximately 15% seen once. This clonotype was seen at least ten times. Time point described: sample taken at primary tumor resection. The input material, whole RNA from tumor, nontumor lung or frozen PBMC, was sequenced unsorted. The CDR3 is 14 residues long. Germline loops: CDR1 KGHSH, CDR2 LQKENI. V shed 3 bases and J shed 0 bases, with 9 bases lying between them.

The sample was PBMCs, taken at surgery. V and J are TRBV18 and TRBJ2-7; D remains unclear. The sequence was collected from a male donor with early-stage non-small cell lung cancer. CDR3 in DNA: TGTGCCAGCTCACCTAGCATATCCTCCTACGAGCAGTACTTC. Amino acid sequence: CASSPSISSYEQYF.